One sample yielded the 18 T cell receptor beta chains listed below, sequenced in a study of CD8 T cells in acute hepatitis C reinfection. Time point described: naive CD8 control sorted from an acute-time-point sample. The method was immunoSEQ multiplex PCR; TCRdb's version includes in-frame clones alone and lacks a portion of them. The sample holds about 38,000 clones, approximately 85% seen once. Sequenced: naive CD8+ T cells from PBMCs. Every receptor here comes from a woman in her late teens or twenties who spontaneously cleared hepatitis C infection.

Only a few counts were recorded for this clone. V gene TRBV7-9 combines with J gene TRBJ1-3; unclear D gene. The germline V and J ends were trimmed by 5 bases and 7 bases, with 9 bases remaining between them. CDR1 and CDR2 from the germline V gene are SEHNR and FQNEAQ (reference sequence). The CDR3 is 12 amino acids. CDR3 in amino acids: CASSPLWNTIYF. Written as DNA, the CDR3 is TGTGCCAGCAGCCCTCTCTGGAACACCATATATTTT.

The CDR3 here is CASSLMREAVGNEQFF. The CDR3 DNA reads TGTGCCAGCAGCTTAATGAGGGAGGCAGTTGGAAATGAGCAGTTCTTC. The chain couples TRBV7-3 to TRBJ2-1; TRBD2 might be the D (6 bases). Germline-derived CDR1 and CDR2 are SGHTA and FQGTGA. The CDR3 runs 16 residues. Trimming removed 1 base at V and 7 bases at J, with 17 bases between.

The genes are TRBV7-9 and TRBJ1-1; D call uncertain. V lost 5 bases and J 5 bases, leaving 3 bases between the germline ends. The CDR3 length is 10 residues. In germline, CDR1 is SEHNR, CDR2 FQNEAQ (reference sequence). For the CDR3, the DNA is TGTGCCAGCAGCACGACTGAAGCTTTCTTT. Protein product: CASSTTEAFF.

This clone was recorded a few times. The CDR3 here is CASSRAQGNGYTF. Written as DNA, the CDR3 is TGTGCCAGCAGCCGCGCACAGGGGAATGGCTACACCTTC. The gene calls are TRBV6-6 and TRBJ1-2; 7 bases map to TRBD1. Germline CDR1 and CDR2: MNHNY and SVGAGI (reference sequence). V shed 6 bases, J shed 6 bases, and the junction held 7 bases outside the gene matches. The CDR3 is 13 amino acids.

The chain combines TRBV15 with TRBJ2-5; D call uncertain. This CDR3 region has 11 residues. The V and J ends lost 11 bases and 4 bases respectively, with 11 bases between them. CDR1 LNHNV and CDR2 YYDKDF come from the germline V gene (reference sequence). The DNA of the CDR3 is TGTGCCGTAGGGCTTCCAGAGACCCAGTACTTC. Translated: CAVGLPETQYF. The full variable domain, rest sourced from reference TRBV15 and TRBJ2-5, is DAMVIQNPRYQVTQFGKPVTLSCSQTLNHNVMYWYQQKSSQAPKLLFHYYDKDFNNEADTPDNFQSRRPNTSFCFLDIRSPGLGDTAMYLCAVGLPETQYFGPGTRLLVL.

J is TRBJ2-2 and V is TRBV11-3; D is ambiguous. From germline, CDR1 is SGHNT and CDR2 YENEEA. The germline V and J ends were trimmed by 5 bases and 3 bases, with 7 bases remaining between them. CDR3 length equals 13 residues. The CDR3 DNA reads TGTGCCAGCAGCGTGTATTACACCGGGGAGCTGTTTTTT. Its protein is CASSVYYTGELFF.

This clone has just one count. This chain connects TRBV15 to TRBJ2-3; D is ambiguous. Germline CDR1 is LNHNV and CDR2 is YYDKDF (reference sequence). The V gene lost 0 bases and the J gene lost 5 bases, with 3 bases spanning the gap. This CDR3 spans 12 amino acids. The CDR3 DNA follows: TGTGCCACCAGCAGAGATGGAGATACGCAGTATTTT. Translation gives CATSRDGDTQYF.

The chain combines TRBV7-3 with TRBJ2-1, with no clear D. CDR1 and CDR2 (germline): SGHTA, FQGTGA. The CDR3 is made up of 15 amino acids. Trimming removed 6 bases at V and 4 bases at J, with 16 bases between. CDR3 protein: CASSPSPSLYNEQFF. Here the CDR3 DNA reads TGTGCCAGCAGTCCTAGTCCATCCCTTTACAATGAGCAGTTCTTC.

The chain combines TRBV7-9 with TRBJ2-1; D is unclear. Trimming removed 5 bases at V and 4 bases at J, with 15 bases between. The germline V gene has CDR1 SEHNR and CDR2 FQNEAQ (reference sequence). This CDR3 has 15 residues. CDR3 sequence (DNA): TGTGCCAGCAGCCCCCGGGTGCGGCAGTACAATGAGCAGTTCTTC. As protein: CASSPRVRQYNEQFF.

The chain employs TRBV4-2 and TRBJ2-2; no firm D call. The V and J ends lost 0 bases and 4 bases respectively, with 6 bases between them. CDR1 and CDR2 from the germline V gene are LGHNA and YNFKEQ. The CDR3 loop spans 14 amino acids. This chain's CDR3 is CASSQEETTGELFF. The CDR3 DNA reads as TGTGCCAGCAGCCAAGAGGAGACCACCGGGGAGCTGTTTTTT.

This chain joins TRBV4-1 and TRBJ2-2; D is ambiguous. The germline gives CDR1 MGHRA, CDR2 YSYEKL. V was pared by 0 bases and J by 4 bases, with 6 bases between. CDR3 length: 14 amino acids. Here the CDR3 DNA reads TGCGCCAGCAGCCAAGATTGGGTCACCGGGGAGCTGTTTTTT. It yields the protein CASSQDWVTGELFF.

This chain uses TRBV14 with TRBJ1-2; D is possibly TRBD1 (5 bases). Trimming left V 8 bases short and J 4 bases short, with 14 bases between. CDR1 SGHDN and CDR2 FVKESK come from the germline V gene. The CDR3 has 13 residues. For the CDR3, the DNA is TGTGCCAGCGGAATATACGGGACCTATGGCTACACCTTC. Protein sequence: CASGIYGTYGYTF.

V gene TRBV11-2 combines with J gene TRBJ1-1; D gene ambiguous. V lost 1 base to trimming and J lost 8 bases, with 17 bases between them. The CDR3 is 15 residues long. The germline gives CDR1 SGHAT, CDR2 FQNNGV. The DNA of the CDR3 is TGTGCCAGCAGCTTAGGTTCTAGTAGGAGCGCAGAAGCTTTCTTT. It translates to CASSLGSSRSAEAFF. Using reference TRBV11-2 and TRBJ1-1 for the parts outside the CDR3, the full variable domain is EAGVAQSPRYKIIEKRQSVAFWCNPISGHATLYWYQQILGQGPKLLIQFQNNGVVDDSQLPKDRFSAERLKGVDSTLKIQPAKLEDSAVYLCASSLGSSRSAEAFFGQGTRLTVV.

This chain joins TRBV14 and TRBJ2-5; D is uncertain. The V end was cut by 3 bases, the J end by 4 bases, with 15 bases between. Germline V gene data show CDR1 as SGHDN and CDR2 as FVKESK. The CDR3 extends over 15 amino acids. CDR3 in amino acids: CASSQGALKRETQYF. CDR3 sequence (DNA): TGTGCCAGCAGCCAGGGTGCTCTGAAGCGAGAGACCCAGTACTTC.

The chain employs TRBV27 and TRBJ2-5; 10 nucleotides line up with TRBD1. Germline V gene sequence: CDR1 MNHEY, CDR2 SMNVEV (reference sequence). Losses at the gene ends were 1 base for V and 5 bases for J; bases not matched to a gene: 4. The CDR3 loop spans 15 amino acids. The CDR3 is CASSLFGQGGETQYF. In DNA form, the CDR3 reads TGTGCCAGCAGTTTATTTGGACAGGGGGGCGAGACCCAGTACTTC.

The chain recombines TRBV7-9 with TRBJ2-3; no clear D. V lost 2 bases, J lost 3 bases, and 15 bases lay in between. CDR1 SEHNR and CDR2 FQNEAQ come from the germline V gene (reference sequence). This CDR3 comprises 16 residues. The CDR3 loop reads CASSLMSQFSTDTQYF. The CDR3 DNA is TGTGCCAGCAGCTTAATGAGTCAGTTTAGTACAGATACGCAGTATTTT.

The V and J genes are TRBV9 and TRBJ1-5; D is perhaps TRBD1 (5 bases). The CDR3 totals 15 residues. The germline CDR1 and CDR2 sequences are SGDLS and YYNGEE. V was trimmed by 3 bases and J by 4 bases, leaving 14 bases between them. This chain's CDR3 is CASSEGGVGNQPQHF. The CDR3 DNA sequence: TGTGCCAGCAGCGAGGGAGGGGTGGGAAATCAGCCCCAGCATTTT.

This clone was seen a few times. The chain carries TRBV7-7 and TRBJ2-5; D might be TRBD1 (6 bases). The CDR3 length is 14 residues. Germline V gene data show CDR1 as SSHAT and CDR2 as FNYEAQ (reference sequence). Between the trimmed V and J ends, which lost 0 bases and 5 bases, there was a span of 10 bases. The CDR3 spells CASSLAGQRETQYF. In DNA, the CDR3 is TGTGCCAGCAGCTTAGCGGGACAAAGGGAGACCCAGTACTTC.